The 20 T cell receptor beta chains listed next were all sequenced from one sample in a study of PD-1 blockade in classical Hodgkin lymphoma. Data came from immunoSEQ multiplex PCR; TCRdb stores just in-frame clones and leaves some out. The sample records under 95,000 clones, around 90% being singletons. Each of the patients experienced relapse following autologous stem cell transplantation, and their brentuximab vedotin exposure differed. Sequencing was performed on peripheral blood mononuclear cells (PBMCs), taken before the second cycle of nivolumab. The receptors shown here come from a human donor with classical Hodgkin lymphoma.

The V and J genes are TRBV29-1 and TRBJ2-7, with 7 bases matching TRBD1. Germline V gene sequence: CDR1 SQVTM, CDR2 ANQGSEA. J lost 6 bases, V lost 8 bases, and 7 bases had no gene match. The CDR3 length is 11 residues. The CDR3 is CSFLRGSEQYF. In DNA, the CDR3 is TGCAGCTTTCTCAGGGGGTCCGAGCAGTACTTC.

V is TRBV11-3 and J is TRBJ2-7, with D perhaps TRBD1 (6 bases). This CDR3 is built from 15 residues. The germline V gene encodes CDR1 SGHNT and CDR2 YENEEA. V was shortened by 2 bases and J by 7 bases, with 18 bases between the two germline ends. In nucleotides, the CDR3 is TGTGCCAGCAGCTTAAGGGGGACCGCTTCGGGGGAGCAGTACTTC. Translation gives CASSLRGTASGEQYF.

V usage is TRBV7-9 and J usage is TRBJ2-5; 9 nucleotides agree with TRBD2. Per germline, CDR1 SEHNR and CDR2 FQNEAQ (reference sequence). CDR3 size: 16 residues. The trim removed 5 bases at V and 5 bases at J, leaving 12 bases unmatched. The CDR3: CASSPGAGGLSETQYF. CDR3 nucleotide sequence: TGTGCCAGCAGCCCTGGAGCGGGAGGTCTCTCGGAGACCCAGTACTTC.

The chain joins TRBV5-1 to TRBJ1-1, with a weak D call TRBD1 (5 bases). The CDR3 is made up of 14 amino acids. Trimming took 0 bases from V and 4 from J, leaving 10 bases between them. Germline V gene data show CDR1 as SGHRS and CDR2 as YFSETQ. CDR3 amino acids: CASSLAGRGTEAFF. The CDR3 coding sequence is TGCGCCAGCAGCTTGGCGGGGCGCGGCACTGAAGCTTTCTTT.

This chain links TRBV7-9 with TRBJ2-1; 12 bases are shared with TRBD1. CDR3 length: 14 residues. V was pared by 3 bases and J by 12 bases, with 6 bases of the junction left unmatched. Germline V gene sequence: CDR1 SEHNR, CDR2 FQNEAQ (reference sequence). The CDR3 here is CASSLGQGAARQFF. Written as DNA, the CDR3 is TGTGCCAGCAGCTTGGGACAGGGGGCTGCCAGGCAGTTCTTC.

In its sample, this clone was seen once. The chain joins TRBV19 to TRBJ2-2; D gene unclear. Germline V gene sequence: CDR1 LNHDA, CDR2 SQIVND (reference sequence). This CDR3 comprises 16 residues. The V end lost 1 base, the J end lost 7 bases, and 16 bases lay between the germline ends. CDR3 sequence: CASSIVPSGVGGELFF. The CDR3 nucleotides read TGTGCCAGTAGTATAGTCCCATCGGGTGTCGGCGGGGAGCTGTTTTTT. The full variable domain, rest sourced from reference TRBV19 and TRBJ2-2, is DGGITQSPKYLFRKEGQNVTLSCEQNLNHDAMYWYRQDPGQGLRLIYYSQIVNDFQKGDIAEGYSVSREKKESFPLTVTSAQKNPTAFYLCASSIVPSGVGGELFFGEGSRLTVL.

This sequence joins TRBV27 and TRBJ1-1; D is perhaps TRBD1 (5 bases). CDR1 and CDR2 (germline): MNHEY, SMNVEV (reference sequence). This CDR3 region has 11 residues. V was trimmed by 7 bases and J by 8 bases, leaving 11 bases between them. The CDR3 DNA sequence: TGTGCCAGCATGCGACAGAACGAAGCTTTCTTT. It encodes CASMRQNEAFF.

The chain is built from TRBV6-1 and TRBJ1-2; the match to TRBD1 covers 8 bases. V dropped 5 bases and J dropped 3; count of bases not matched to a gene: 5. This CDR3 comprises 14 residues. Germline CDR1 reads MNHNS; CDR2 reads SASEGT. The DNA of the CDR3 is TGTGCCAGCAGTCTTAAGGACAGGGACTATGGCTACACCTTC. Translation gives CASSLKDRDYGYTF.

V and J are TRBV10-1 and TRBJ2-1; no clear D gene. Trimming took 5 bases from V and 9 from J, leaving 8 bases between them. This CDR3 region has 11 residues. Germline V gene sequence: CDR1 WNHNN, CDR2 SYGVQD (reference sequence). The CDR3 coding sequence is TGCGCCAGCAGTCTAGGAATTGAGCAGTTCTTC. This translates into CASSLGIEQFF.

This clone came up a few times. The DNA of the CDR3 is TGTGCCATCATGGGTAGCGGGAGCAATGAGCAGTTCTTC. Protein product: CAIMGSGSNEQFF. This chain joins TRBV10-3 and TRBJ2-1; TRBD2 agrees at 9 bases. V trimming: 7 bases; J trimming: 6 bases; junction bases outside the gene matches: 4. Germline lookup yields CDR1 ENHRY and CDR2 SYGVKD. CDR3 length: 13 residues.

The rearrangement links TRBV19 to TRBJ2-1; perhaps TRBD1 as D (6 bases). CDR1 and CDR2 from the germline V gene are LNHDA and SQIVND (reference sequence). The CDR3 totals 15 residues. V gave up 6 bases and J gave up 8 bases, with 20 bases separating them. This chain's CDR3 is CASRVGQGPRDEQFF. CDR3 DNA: TGTGCCAGTAGGGTCGGCCAGGGGCCGCGGGATGAGCAGTTCTTC. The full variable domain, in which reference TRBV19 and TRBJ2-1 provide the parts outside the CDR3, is DGGITQSPKYLFRKEGQNVTLSCEQNLNHDAMYWYRQDPGQGLRLIYYSQIVNDFQKGDIAEGYSVSREKKESFPLTVTSAQKNPTAFYLCASRVGQGPRDEQFFGPGTRLTVL.

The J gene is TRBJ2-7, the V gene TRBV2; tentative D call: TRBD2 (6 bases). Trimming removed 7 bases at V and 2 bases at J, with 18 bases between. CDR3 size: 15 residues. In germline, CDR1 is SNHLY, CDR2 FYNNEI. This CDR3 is CASKTDPGLTYEQYF. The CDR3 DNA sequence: TGTGCCAGCAAAACGGATCCGGGACTGACCTACGAGCAGTACTTC.

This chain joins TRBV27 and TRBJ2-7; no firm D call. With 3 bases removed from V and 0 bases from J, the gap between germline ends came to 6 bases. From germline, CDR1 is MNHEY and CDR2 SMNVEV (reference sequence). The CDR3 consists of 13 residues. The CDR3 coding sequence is TGTGCCAGCAGTTTCACTGTCTCCTACGAGCAGTACTTC. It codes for CASSFTVSYEQYF.

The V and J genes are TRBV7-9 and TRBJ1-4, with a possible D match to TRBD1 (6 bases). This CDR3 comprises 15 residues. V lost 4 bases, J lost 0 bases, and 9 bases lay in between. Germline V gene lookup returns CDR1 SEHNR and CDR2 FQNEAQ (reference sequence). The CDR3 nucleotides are TGTGCCAGCAGCTCCGGACAGACAACTAATGAAAAACTGTTTTTT. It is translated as CASSSGQTTNEKLFF.

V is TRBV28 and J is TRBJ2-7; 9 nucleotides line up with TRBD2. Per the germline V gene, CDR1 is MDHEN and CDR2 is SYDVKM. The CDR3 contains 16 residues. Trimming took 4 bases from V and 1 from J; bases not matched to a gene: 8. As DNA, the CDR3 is TGTGCCAGCAGTTATGGGCGACTAGCGGAGTCCTACGAGCAGTACTTC. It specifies CASSYGRLAESYEQYF.

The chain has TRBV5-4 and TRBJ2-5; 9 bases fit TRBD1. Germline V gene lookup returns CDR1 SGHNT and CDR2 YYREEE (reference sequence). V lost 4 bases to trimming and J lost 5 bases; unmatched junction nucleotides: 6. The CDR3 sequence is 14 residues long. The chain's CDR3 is CASSHMGTGETQYF. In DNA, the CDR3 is TGTGCCAGCAGCCATATGGGGACAGGGGAGACCCAGTACTTC.

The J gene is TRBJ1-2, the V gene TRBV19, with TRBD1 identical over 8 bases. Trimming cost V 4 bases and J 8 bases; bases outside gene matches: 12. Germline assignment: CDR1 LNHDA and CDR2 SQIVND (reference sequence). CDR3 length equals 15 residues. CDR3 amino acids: CASSTRAGTGDGYTF. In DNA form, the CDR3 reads TGTGCCAGTAGTACCAGAGCCGGGACAGGAGACGGCTACACCTTC.

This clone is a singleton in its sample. CDR3 in amino acids: CASSAGQGGLGELFF. The CDR3 coding sequence is TGTGCCAGCAGCGCTGGACAGGGAGGTTTGGGGGAGCTGTTTTTT. The chain links TRBV5-6 to TRBJ2-2, with 8 bases aligning to TRBD1. The CDR3 extends over 15 amino acids. Germline values: CDR1 SGHDT, CDR2 YYEEEE. With 4 bases clipped from V and 8 bases from J, the junction kept 10 bases outside the gene matches.

As DNA, the CDR3 is TGTGCCAGCAGTGAAGTTTCGGCGGTTCAAGCCCACGAGCAGTACTTC. Protein sequence: CASSEVSAVQAHEQYF. The chain recombines TRBV2 with TRBJ2-7, with unresolved D. Germline CDR1 is SNHLY and CDR2 is FYNNEI. Trimming pared 1 base from V and 5 bases from J, leaving 18 bases between. There are 16 residues in the CDR3.

The chain's CDR3 is CASSMMSGELFF. CDR3 coding DNA: TGTGCCAGTAGTATGATGTCCGGGGAGCTGTTTTTT. The chain employs TRBV19 and TRBJ2-2; D ambiguous. The CDR3 extends over 12 amino acids. Trimming left V 3 bases short and J 6 bases short, with 5 bases between. In germline, CDR1 is LNHDA, CDR2 SQIVND (reference sequence).